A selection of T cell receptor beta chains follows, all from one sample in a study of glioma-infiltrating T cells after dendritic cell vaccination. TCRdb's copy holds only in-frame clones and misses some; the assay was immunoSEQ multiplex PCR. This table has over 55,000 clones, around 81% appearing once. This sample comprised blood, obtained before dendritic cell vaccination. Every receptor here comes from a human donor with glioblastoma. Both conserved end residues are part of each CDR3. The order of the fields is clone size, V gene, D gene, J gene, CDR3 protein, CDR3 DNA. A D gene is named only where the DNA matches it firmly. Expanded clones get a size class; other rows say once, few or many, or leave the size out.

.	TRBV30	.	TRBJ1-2	CAWSVGLTGHGYTF	TGTGCCTGGAGTGTAGGACTGACAGGCCATGGCTACACCTTC
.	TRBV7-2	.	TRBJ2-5	CASSLDSAQETQYF	TGTGCCAGCAGCTTAGATAGCGCTCAAGAGACCCAGTACTTC
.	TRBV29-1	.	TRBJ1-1	CSGRTVNTEAFF	TGCAGCGGACGGACAGTGAACACTGAAGCTTTCTTT
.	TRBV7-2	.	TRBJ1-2	CASSEHWSDGYTF	TGTGCCAGCAGCGAACACTGGAGTGATGGCTACACCTTC
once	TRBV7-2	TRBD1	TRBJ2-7	CASSLALGQVYEQYF	TGTGCCAGCAGCTTAGCGCTCGGACAGGTCTACGAGCAGTACTTC
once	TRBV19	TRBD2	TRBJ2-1	CASSWASGGGYNEQFF	TGTGCCAGTAGTTGGGCTAGCGGGGGGGGATACAATGAGCAGTTCTTC
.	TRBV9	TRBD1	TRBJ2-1	CASRPGQGMFYSYNEQFF	TGTGCCAGCAGACCCGGACAGGGAATGTTCTACTCCTACAATGAGCAGTTCTTC
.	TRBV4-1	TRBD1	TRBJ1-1	CASSQVRDRGHPEAFF	TGCGCCAGCAGCCAAGTACGGGACAGGGGCCATCCTGAAGCTTTCTTT
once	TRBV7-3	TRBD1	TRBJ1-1	CASSRDREKAFF	TGTGCCAGCAGCCGGGACAGGGAGAAAGCTTTCTTT
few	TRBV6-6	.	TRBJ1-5	CASRTENQPQHF	TGTGCCAGCAGGACAGAAAATCAGCCCCAGCATTTT
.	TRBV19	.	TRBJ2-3	CASRNTGVTDTQYF	TGTGCCAGTAGGAACACGGGGGTGACAGATACGCAGTATTTT
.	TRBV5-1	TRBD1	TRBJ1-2	CASSPLGTGNYGYTF	TGCGCCAGCAGCCCCCTGGGGACAGGCAACTATGGCTACACCTTC
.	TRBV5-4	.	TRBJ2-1	CASSLGGGGSYNEQFF	TGTGCCAGCAGCTTGGGAGGGGGGGGCTCCTACAATGAGCAGTTCTTC
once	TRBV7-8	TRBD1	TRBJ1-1	CASSDGTGKGNTEAFF	TGTGCCAGCAGCGATGGGACAGGGAAGGGGAACACTGAAGCTTTCTTT
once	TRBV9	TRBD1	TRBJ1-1	CASSSLSTGVTNTEAFF	TGTGCCAGCAGCTCACTCTCCACAGGGGTTACGAACACTGAAGCTTTCTTT
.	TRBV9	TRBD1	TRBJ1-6	CASSVGWDRGASPLHF	TGTGCCAGCAGCGTAGGATGGGACAGGGGCGCTTCACCCCTCCACTTT
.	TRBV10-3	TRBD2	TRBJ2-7	CAISDQRGNSYEQYF	TGTGCCATCAGTGACCAGCGGGGGAACTCCTACGAGCAGTACTTC
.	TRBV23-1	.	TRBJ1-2	CASSQSGEMERYTF	TGCGCCAGCAGTCAATCCGGGGAAATGGAGCGCTACACCTTC
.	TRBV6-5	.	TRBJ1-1	CASSPTGELNTEAFF	TGTGCCAGCAGTCCCACGGGGGAGTTGAACACTGAAGCTTTCTTT
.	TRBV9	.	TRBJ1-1	CASSPLRTLGTEAFF	TGTGCCAGCAGCCCTCTTAGGACATTGGGCACTGAAGCTTTCTTT
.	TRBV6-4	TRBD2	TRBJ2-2	CASSPQGTSPTGELFF	TGTGCCAGCTCCCCGCAGGGGACTAGCCCAACCGGGGAGCTGTTTTTT
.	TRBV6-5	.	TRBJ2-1	CASSRRGEQFF	TGTGCCAGCAGCCGTAGGGGGGAGCAGTTCTTC
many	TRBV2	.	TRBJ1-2	CASTRGEYYGYTF	TGTGCCAGCACGCGGGGGGAATACTATGGCTACACCTTC
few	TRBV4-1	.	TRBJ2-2	CASSQVRGSGELFF	TGCGCCAGCAGCCAAGTTAGGGGGTCCGGGGAGCTGTTTTTT
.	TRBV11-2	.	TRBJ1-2	CASSLLSGNYGYTF	TGTGCCAGCAGCTTACTCTCAGGGAACTATGGCTACACCTTC
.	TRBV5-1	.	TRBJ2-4	CASSLDAGSRNIQYF	TGCGCCAGCAGCTTGGATGCGGGGTCGCGAAACATTCAGTACTTC
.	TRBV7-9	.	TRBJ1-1	CASVLKGSVNTEAFF	TGTGCCAGCGTCCTAAAGGGGTCGGTGAACACTGAAGCTTTCTTT
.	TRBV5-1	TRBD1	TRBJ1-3	CASSVTGYGNTIYF	TGCGCCAGCAGCGTGACAGGGTACGGAAACACCATATATTTT
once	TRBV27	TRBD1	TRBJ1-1	CASSLGQGGFTEAFF	TGTGCCAGCAGTTTGGGACAGGGTGGTTTCACTGAAGCTTTCTTT
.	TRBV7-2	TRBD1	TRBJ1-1	CASSPWTGDNTEAFF	TGTGCCAGCAGCCCCTGGACAGGGGACAACACTGAAGCTTTCTTT
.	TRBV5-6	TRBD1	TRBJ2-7	CASSFGTGSYEQYF	TGTGCCAGCAGCTTTGGGACAGGATCCTACGAGCAGTACTTC
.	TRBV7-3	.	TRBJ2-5	CASSFGGQETQYF	TGTGCCAGCAGCTTTGGGGGGCAAGAGACCCAGTACTTC
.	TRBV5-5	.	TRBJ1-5	CASSLEVSGGAQHF	TGTGCCAGCAGCTTGGAGGTATCGGGGGGGGCCCAGCATTTT
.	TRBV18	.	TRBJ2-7	CASSASSYEQYF	TGTGCCAGCTCAGCCAGCTCCTACGAGCAGTACTTC
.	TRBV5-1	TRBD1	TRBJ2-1	CASSLDSGRGLNEQFF	TGCGCCAGCAGCTTGGATTCGGGCAGGGGGCTCAATGAGCAGTTCTTC
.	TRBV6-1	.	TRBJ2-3	CASSEATRLDTQYF	TGTGCCAGCAGTGAAGCGACTAGACTCGATACGCAGTATTTT
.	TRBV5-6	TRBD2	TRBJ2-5	CASSDGLAGGQETQYF	TGTGCCAGCAGCGACGGACTAGCGGGGGGGCAAGAGACCCAGTACTTC
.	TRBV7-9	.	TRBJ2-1	CASSSVLGSAQFF	TGTGCCAGCAGCTCAGTGTTAGGAAGCGCTCAGTTCTTC
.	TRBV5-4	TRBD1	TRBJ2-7	CASSRNRGRISDEQYF	TGTGCCAGCAGCCGAAACAGGGGGCGCATATCGGACGAGCAGTACTTC
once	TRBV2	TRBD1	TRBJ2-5	CASSKTGLETQYF	TGTGCCAGCAGTAAGACAGGGCTCGAGACCCAGTACTTC
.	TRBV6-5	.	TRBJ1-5	CASSEWENQPQHF	TGTGCCAGCAGTGAATGGGAGAATCAGCCCCAGCATTTT
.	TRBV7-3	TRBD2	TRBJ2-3	CASSLTGEGQTF	TGTGCCAGCAGCTTAACAGGGGAGGGCCAAACTTTT
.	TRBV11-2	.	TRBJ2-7	CASSLDPSATELYF	TGTGCCAGCAGCTTAGATCCCTCCGCGACAGAACTGTACTTC
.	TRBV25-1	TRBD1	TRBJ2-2	CASSRQGIFAGELFF	TGTGCCAGCAGTAGACAGGGGATTTTCGCCGGGGAGCTGTTTTTT